Following are 23 T cell receptor beta chains from one sample sequenced in a study of PD-L1 blockade in urothelial cancer. Time point defined: peripheral blood 6 weeks after treatment start. This table comes from immunoSEQ multiplex PCR, and its TCRdb copy is limited to in-frame clones, with some not included. The sample shows around 120,000 clones, 80% to 90% of them seen only once. The sequences come from PBMCs, collected around atezolizumab (anti-PD-L1) treatment. The receptors stem from a man in his sixties with urothelial cancer.

The chain recombines TRBV4-3 with TRBJ2-5; 11 positions match TRBD2. This CDR3 has 16 amino acids. Germline V gives CDR1 LGHNA, CDR2 YSLEER. V shed 4 bases, J shed 5 bases, and the junction held 9 bases outside the gene matches. In DNA, the CDR3 is TGCGCCAGCAGCCGGCAAGTAGCGGGGGGGCGGGAGACCCAGTACTTC. It specifies CASSRQVAGGRETQYF.

This chain connects TRBV7-2 to TRBJ2-2; TRBD2 aligns across 9 bases. Germline V lookup: CDR1 SGHTA, CDR2 FQGNSA. V shed 1 base and J 3 bases; nucleotides not matched to a gene: 3. The CDR3 length is 16 residues. CDR3 nucleotides: TGTGCCAGCAGCTTAGATTCTAGCGGGGACACCGGGGAGCTGTTTTTT. Protein: CASSLDSSGDTGELFF.

The chain employs TRBV11-1 and TRBJ2-2, with D perhaps TRBD2 (6 bases). This CDR3 is built from 15 residues. Trimming shortened V by 5 bases and J by 1 base, and 11 bases separated the two germline ends. The germline gives CDR1 SGHAT, CDR2 FQDESV (reference sequence). CDR3 sequence: CASSPGDKNTGELFF. CDR3 coding DNA: TGTGCCAGCAGCCCGGGAGACAAGAACACCGGGGAGCTGTTTTTT.

The DNA for the CDR3 is TGTGCCAGCAGCTTGGGGGGCAGGGGCGGGAGCAATCAGCCCCAGCATTTT. Amino acid sequence: CASSLGGRGGSNQPQHF. The rearrangement links TRBV5-5 to TRBJ1-5, with D tentatively TRBD1 (6 bases). V shed 0 bases and J shed 1 base, with 14 bases lying between them. CDR3 size: 17 residues. The germline CDR1 and CDR2 sequences are SGHKS and YYEKEE (reference sequence).

This sequence joins TRBV6-6 and TRBJ2-5; a possible D gene is TRBD2 (6 bases). The CDR3 loop spans 15 amino acids. Trimming left V 4 bases short and J 7 bases short, with 19 bases between. The germline V gene has CDR1 MNHNY and CDR2 SVGAGI (reference sequence). The CDR3 nucleotides are TGTGCCAGCAGTTCGAAGTTGGCGGGGATCTTGACCCAGTACTTC. Amino acids: CASSSKLAGILTQYF.

V and J are TRBV7-2 and TRBJ2-2; D is perhaps TRBD1 (6 bases). Germline values: CDR1 SGHTA, CDR2 FQGNSA. This CDR3 contains 19 residues. V shed 1 base and J shed 3 bases, with 21 bases lying between them. The CDR3 sequence is CASSLVLWAPGADTGELFF. The CDR3 DNA reads as TGTGCCAGCAGCTTAGTATTGTGGGCGCCAGGGGCCGACACCGGGGAGCTGTTTTTT.

This clone was observed a single time. The chain has TRBV19 and TRBJ1-2; the match to TRBD1 covers 8 bases. The germline gives CDR1 LNHDA, CDR2 SQIVND (reference sequence). With V trimmed by 3 bases and J by 5 bases, 2 bases remained unmatched. CDR3 length: 13 residues. The CDR3 sequence is CASSMGQAYGYTF. CDR3 in DNA: TGTGCCAGTAGTATGGGACAGGCTTATGGCTACACCTTC.

J is TRBJ2-5 and V is TRBV27; D is possibly TRBD2 (6 bases). Germline-derived CDR1 and CDR2 are MNHEY and SMNVEV (reference sequence). The CDR3 is 13 amino acids. V lost 6 bases to trimming and J lost 5 bases, with 13 bases between them. The CDR3 reads CASSPWEEETQYF. CDR3 coding DNA: TGTGCCAGCAGCCCATGGGAGGAGGAGACCCAGTACTTC.

The chain uses TRBV28 and TRBJ2-7; unclear D gene. Germline lookup yields CDR1 MDHEN and CDR2 SYDVKM. This CDR3 is 12 amino acids long. Deletions cut 2 bases from V and 5 bases from J, with 7 bases between. The CDR3 loop reads CASSLPFHEQYF. The CDR3 nucleotides read TGTGCCAGCAGTTTACCCTTTCACGAGCAGTACTTC.

The chain combines TRBV18 with TRBJ2-7, with 11 bases aligning to TRBD1. The CDR3 is made up of 15 amino acids. J lost 5 bases, V lost 4 bases, and 7 bases had no gene match. Germline CDR1 KGHSH, CDR2 LQKENI. For the CDR3, the DNA is TGTGCCAGCTCACAAAGGACAGGGGGCGTCGACGAGCAGTACTTC. It specifies CASSQRTGGVDEQYF.

V gene TRBV7-9 combines with J gene TRBJ2-1; 13 positions match TRBD2. Trimming at V came to 5 bases and at J to 10 bases, leaving 8 bases not matched to a gene. Germline assignment: CDR1 SEHNR and CDR2 FQNEAQ (reference sequence). This CDR3 is 15 amino acids long. The CDR3 nucleotides read TGTGCCAGCAGCCTTGGACTAGCGGGAGATTGGGAGCAGTTCTTC. Protein: CASSLGLAGDWEQFF.

The rearrangement links TRBV7-9 to TRBJ2-5, with D uncertain. There are 15 residues in the CDR3. The germline V gene has CDR1 SEHNR and CDR2 FQNEAQ (reference sequence). V lost 1 base and J lost 3, with 12 bases in between. CDR3 nucleotide sequence: TGTGCCAGCAGCTTAGGCACCCGAGCTGAAGAGACCCAGTACTTC. As protein: CASSLGTRAEETQYF.

This clone was seen once. The chain uses TRBV14 and TRBJ2-2; D is ambiguous. The CDR3 contains 14 residues. Germline V CDR1 and CDR2: SGHDN, FVKESK. V dropped 0 bases and J dropped 6 bases, with 8 bases sitting between them. CDR3 DNA: TGTGCCAGCAGCCAAGATCTAGGAGCCGGGGAGCTGTTTTTT. Translating gives CASSQDLGAGELFF.

This chain joins TRBV19 and TRBJ2-1; D is possibly TRBD1 (6 bases). Germline assignment: CDR1 LNHDA and CDR2 SQIVND (reference sequence). Trimming cost V 7 bases and J 6 bases, with 16 bases left between them. The CDR3 is 14 residues long. CDR3 residues: CASNTPGHSNEQFF. The CDR3 coding sequence is TGTGCCAGTAACACACCGGGACACTCCAATGAGCAGTTCTTC. The full variable domain, rest sourced from reference TRBV19 and TRBJ2-1, is DGGITQSPKYLFRKEGQNVTLSCEQNLNHDAMYWYRQDPGQGLRLIYYSQIVNDFQKGDIAEGYSVSREKKESFPLTVTSAQKNPTAFYLCASNTPGHSNEQFFGPGTRLTVL.

The J gene is TRBJ1-1, the V gene TRBV30, with TRBD1 matching over 8 bases. J gave up 4 bases and V 4 bases, and 11 bases lay outside the gene matches. The CDR3 has 15 residues. Germline CDR1 reads GTSNPN; CDR2 reads SVGIG (reference sequence). The CDR3 DNA is TGTGCCTGGATTACCCCCGGAGACAGGGGCACTGAAGCTTTCTTT. Residues: CAWITPGDRGTEAFF.

This clone appeared once. The rearrangement uses TRBV19 and TRBJ2-1; TRBD2 might be the D (9 bases). CDR3 length equals 20 residues. CDR1 and CDR2 from the germline V gene are LNHDA and SQIVND (reference sequence). The germline V and J ends were trimmed by 4 bases and 5 bases, with 30 bases remaining between them. CDR3 nucleotide sequence: TGTGCCAGTAGTACCCACAGGGGGGGGGCCGTAGCGGGAGCTCACAATGAGCAGTTCTTC. This gives the protein CASSTHRGGAVAGAHNEQFF.

The chain couples TRBV7-2 to TRBJ1-3; no clear D. Germline lookup yields CDR1 SGHTA and CDR2 FQGNSA. Trimming took 2 bases from V and 0 from J, leaving 8 bases between them. The CDR3 loop spans 15 amino acids. The CDR3 sequence is CASSLWSGSGNTIYF. The CDR3 region has the DNA TGTGCCAGCAGCTTATGGAGCGGCTCTGGAAACACCATATATTTT.

This clone was counted a few times. The chain has TRBV11-2 and TRBJ2-5, with TRBD1 as a possible D gene (6 bases). Germline CDR1 reads SGHAT; CDR2 reads FQNNGV. This CDR3 spans 13 amino acids. V was trimmed by 4 bases and J by 5 bases, leaving 11 bases between them. Here the CDR3 reads CASSSTGWETQYF. CDR3 nucleotide sequence: TGTGCCAGCAGCTCTACAGGGTGGGAGACCCAGTACTTC.

This chain joins TRBV25-1 and TRBJ1-2; tentatively, D is TRBD1 (5 bases). CDR3 size: 16 residues. V shed 4 bases and J shed 0 bases, with 15 bases lying between them. Germline-derived CDR1 and CDR2 are MGHDK and SYGVNS. The CDR3 nucleotides are TGTGCCAGCAGTGCTTATGAAGCGGGGGCTAACTATGGCTACACCTTC. It translates to CASSAYEAGANYGYTF.

The chain links TRBV13 to TRBJ2-7; TRBD2 aligns across 7 bases. The length of the CDR3 is 16 residues. Germline CDR1 and CDR2: PRHDT and FYEKMQ (reference sequence). Trimming at V came to 2 bases and at J to 6 bases, leaving 13 bases not matched to a gene. The CDR3: CASSLNQAGAVSEQYF. In DNA, the CDR3 is TGTGCCAGCAGCTTAAATCAGGCGGGAGCAGTTAGCGAGCAGTACTTC.

Comment on this clone: Within the sample, other DNA sequences also encode this same CDR3. The chain employs TRBV7-2 and TRBJ1-5; D uncertain. Trimming took off 0 bases at V and 2 bases at J, with 5 bases between the two ends. This CDR3 is built from 14 residues. Germline V gives CDR1 SGHTA, CDR2 FQGNSA. CDR3 sequence: CASSLAGGNQPQHF. CDR3 DNA: TGTGCCAGCAGCTTAGCCGGGGGCAATCAGCCCCAGCATTTT. Together with reference TRBV7-2 and TRBJ1-5, the CDR3 gives the full variable domain: GAGVSQSPSNKVTEKGKDVELRCDPISGHTALYWYRQSLGQGLEFLIYFQGNSAPDKSGLPSDRFSAERTGGSVSTLTIQRTQQEDSAVYLCASSLAGGNQPQHFGDGTRLSIL.

V gene TRBV7-2 combines with J gene TRBJ1-2; D is uncertain. CDR3 length: 15 amino acids. Germline V CDR1 and CDR2: SGHTA, FQGNSA. V lost 1 base and J lost 0, with 9 bases in between. CDR3 residues: CASSLEPGTNYGYTF. Written as DNA, the CDR3 is TGTGCCAGCAGCTTAGAGCCGGGGACTAACTATGGCTACACCTTC.

Only one count was recorded for this clone. The V gene is TRBV5-4, the J gene TRBJ2-7, with TRBD2 identical over 8 bases. The CDR3 contains 15 residues. The ends lost 4 bases at V and 1 base at J; junction bases unmatched: 7. Germline-derived CDR1 and CDR2 are SGHNT and YYREEE (reference sequence). CDR3 bases: TGTGCCAGCAGCCGGAGAGCGGGAGAGTCCTACGAGCAGTACTTC. This codes for CASSRRAGESYEQYF.